The 16 T cell receptor beta chains below all came from one sample that was sequenced in a study of response to subunit inactivated influenza vaccine. TCRdb reanalysed the RT-PCR reads using MiXCR and keeps one entry per CDR3 protein. The table has about 160,000 distinct CDR3 sequences, 11% seen once. The source was non-naive T cells sorted from PBMCs, collected roughly 6 weeks after vaccination. The receptors shown here come from a middle-aged man who received an inactivated influenza vaccine.

To note about this clonotype: At one end the junction does not follow the germline gene, possibly because of a read error. The chain carries TRBV7-9 and TRBJ1-1; no firm D call. This CDR3 is 13 amino acids long. CDR1 SEHNR and CDR2 FQNEAQ come from the germline V gene (reference sequence). The CDR3, as DNA: TGTGCCAGCAGCTTAGGTATGAACAATGAAGCTTTCTTT. It encodes CASSLGMNNEAFF.

The J gene is TRBJ1-2, the V gene TRBV5-1; 7 bases are shared with TRBD1. V lost 1 base, J lost 0 bases, and 6 bases stayed unmatched. CDR1 and CDR2 (germline): SGHRS, YFSETQ. The CDR3 runs 16 residues. The CDR3 coding sequence is TGCGCCAGCAGCTTGACAGGGGAAGGGGCTAACTATGGCTACACCTTC. It encodes CASSLTGEGANYGYTF.

This clonotype has a count of ten or more. This rearrangement joins TRBV11-1 to TRBJ2-3; no definite D call. The CDR3 sequence is 13 residues long. Per germline, CDR1 SGHAT and CDR2 FQDESV (reference sequence). V lost 3 bases to trimming and J lost 3 bases, with 7 bases between them. CDR3 sequence: CASSFYVTDTQYF. The DNA for the CDR3 is TGTGCCAGCAGCTTTTATGTAACAGATACGCAGTATTTT.

The chain combines TRBV7-8 with TRBJ2-5; the D is unclear. Trimming took off 7 bases at V and 5 bases at J, with 11 bases between the two ends. Per the germline V gene, CDR1 is SGHVS and CDR2 is FQNEAQ. This CDR3 contains 12 residues. For the CDR3, the DNA is TGTGCCAGCATAGGCGTGTCGGAGACCCAGTACTTC. Translated, it gives CASIGVSETQYF.

V is TRBV9 and J is TRBJ2-7, with no clear D. In germline, CDR1 is SGDLS, CDR2 YYNGEE. The CDR3 consists of 10 residues. The CDR3 sequence is CTPPSYEQYF. CDR3 DNA sequence: TGTACCCCCCCCTCCTACGAGCAGTACTTC.

The chain combines TRBV10-1 with TRBJ2-5; no definite D call. Germline V gene lookup returns CDR1 WNHNN and CDR2 SYGVQD (reference sequence). V was shortened by 4 bases and J by 1 base, with 13 bases between the two germline ends. The CDR3 covers 15 residues. CDR3 amino acids: CASSVVLILQETQYF. Here the CDR3 DNA reads TGCGCCAGCAGTGTGGTGTTGATTCTCCAAGAGACCCAGTACTTC.

This clonotype was seen once. The chain has TRBV6-2 or TRBV6-3 and TRBJ2-3; the match to TRBD2 covers 8 bases. The V gene's germline CDR1 is MNHEY and CDR2 SVGEGT. V lost 6 bases and J lost 7; bases outside the gene matches: 9. The CDR3 has 14 residues. The CDR3, as DNA: TGTGCCAGCAGGGTAGCGGGGCTTTCCAATACGCAGTATTTT. Protein sequence: CASRVAGLSNTQYF.

This clonotype was picked up a small number of times. The chain uses TRBV6-2 or TRBV6-3 and TRBJ1-6; 10 bases match TRBD1. CDR3 length equals 15 residues. Looked up from germline, CDR1 is MNHEY and CDR2 is SVGEGT. V gave up 5 bases and J gave up 9 bases; unmatched junction bases: 7. The CDR3 region is CASSTLDRGSSPLHF. The CDR3 DNA reads TGTGCCAGCAGTACGCTGGACAGGGGGTCTTCACCCCTCCACTTT.

This clonotype was counted ten times or more. The chain joins TRBV20-1 to TRBJ2-2; D is unresolved. The germline V gene has CDR1 DFQATT and CDR2 SNEGSKA (reference sequence). CDR3 length equals 12 residues. V lost 2 bases to trimming and J lost 4 bases, with 5 bases between them. The CDR3 reads CSARHTTGELFF. The CDR3 DNA is TGCAGTGCTAGACACACCACCGGGGAGCTGTTTTTT.

In this sample, this clonotype turned up many times. The chain employs TRBV5-1 and TRBJ1-1; no definite D call. V lost 0 bases and J lost 1, with 13 bases in between. CDR1 is SGHRS and CDR2 is YFSETQ in the germline V gene. CDR3 length: 16 residues. CDR3 DNA sequence: TGCGCCAGCAGCTTGGGAAGCGTGGCGGCGAACACTGAAGCTTTCTTT. Its protein is CASSLGSVAANTEAFF.

The chain recombines TRBV28 with TRBJ1-1; perhaps TRBD1 as D (5 bases). This CDR3 has 14 amino acids. CDR1 is MDHEN and CDR2 is SYDVKM in the germline V gene. Trimming took 7 bases from V and 4 from J, leaving 16 bases between them. For the CDR3, the DNA is TGTGCCAGCACCGTCCAGGGACGGGCCACTGAAGCTTTCTTT. Encoded protein: CASTVQGRATEAFF.

The table lists this clonotype with a few counts. V gene TRBV4-2 combines with J gene TRBJ2-1; D is possibly TRBD2 (7 bases). Germline loops: CDR1 LGHNA, CDR2 YNFKEQ. Trimming removed 4 bases from V and 10 bases from J, with 17 bases in between. This CDR3 contains 14 residues. The CDR3, as DNA: TGTGCCAGCAGCCCTAGAACGGGGGGCGTCGAGCAGTTCTTC. Translation gives CASSPRTGGVEQFF.

This clonotype was observed many times. The rearrangement joins TRBV28 to TRBJ1-6; no definite D call. CDR1 and CDR2 from the germline V gene are MDHEN and SYDVKM. V lost 8 bases, J lost 10 bases, and 12 bases lay in between. The CDR3 sequence is 12 residues long. CDR3 nucleotide sequence: TGTGCCAGCGGGGTAGAGAGATCACCCCTCCACTTT. This codes for CASGVERSPLHF.

V gene TRBV5-6 combines with J gene TRBJ1-4; the match to TRBD1 covers 9 bases. Looked up from germline, CDR1 is SGHDT and CDR2 is YYEEEE. The CDR3 spans 14 residues. Trimming cost V 2 bases and J 8 bases; bases outside gene matches: 4. In nucleotides, the CDR3 is TGTGCCAGCAGCTTACAGGGGGCCGGCGAAAAACTGTTTTTT. Translation gives CASSLQGAGEKLFF.

This clonotype was observed at least ten times. The CDR3 region is CASSFVVNTEAFF. The CDR3 DNA follows: TGCGCCAGCAGCTTCGTGGTGAACACTGAAGCTTTCTTT. The J gene is TRBJ1-1, the V gene TRBV5-1; D unclear. Trimming took off 2 bases at V and 0 bases at J, with 5 bases between the two ends. CDR1 is SGHRS, CDR2 YFSETQ, per germline. This CDR3 region has 13 residues.

This clonotype appeared many times. The V gene is TRBV3-1, the J gene TRBJ2-3; 13 positions agree with TRBD2. Per germline, CDR1 LGHDT and CDR2 YNNKEL (reference sequence). Trimming took 4 bases from V and 4 from J; bases not matched to a gene: 8. CDR3 length: 17 amino acids. In DNA form, the CDR3 reads TGTGCCAGCAGCCTAACTAGCGGGGGGGCGTGGTCAGATACGCAGTATTTT. Protein: CASSLTSGGAWSDTQYF.